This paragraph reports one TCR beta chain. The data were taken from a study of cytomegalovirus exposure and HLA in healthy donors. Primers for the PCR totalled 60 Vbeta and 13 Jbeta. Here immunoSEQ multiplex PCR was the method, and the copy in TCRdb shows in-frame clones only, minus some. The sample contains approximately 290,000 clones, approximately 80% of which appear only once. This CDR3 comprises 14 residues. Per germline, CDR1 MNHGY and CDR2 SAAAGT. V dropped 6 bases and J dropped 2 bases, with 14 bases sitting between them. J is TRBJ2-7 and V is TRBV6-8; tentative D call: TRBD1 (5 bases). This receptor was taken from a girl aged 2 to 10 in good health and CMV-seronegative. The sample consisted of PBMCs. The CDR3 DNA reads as TGTGCCAGCAGGGGGCCGCATACACCCTACGAGCAGTACTTC. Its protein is CASRGPHTPYEQYF.